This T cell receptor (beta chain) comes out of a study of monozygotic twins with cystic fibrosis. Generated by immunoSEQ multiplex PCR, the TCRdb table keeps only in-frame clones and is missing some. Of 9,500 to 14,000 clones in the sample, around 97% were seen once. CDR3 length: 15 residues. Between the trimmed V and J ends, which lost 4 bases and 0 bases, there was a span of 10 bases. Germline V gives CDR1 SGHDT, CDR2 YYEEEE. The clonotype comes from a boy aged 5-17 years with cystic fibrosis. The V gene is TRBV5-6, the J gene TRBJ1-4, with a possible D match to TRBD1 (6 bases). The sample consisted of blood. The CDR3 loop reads CASSLRQATNEKLFF. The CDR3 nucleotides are TGTGCCAGCAGCCTAAGACAGGCAACTAATGAAAAACTGTTTTTT.